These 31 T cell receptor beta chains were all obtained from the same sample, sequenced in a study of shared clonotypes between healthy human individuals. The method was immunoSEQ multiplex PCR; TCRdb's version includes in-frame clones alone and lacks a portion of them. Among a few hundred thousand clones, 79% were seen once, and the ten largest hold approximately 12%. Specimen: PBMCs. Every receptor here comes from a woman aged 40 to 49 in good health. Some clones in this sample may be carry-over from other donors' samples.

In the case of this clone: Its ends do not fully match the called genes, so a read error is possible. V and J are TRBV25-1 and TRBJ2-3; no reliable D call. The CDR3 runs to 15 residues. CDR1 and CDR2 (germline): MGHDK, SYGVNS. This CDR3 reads CASSDPGRGTETQYF. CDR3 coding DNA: TGTGCCAGCAGTGATCCAGGACGAGGCACAGAGACGCAGTATTTT.

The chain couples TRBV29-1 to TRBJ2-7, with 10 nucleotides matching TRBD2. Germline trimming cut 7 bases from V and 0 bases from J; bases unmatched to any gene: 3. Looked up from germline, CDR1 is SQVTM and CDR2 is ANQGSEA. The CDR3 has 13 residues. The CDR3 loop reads CSAASGSSYEQYF. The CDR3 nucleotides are TGCAGCGCAGCTAGCGGGAGCTCCTACGAGCAGTACTTC.

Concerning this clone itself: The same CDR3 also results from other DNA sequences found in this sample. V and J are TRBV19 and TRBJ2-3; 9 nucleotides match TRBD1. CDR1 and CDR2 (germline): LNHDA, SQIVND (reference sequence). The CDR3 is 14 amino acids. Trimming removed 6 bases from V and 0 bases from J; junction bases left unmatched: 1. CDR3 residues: CASSGQGSTDTQYF. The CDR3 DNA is TGTGCCAGTAGCGGACAGGGGAGCACAGATACGCAGTATTTT.

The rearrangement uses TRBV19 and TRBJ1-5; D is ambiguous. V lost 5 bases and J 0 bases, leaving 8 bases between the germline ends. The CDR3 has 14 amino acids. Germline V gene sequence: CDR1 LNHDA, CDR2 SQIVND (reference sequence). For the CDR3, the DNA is TGTGCCAGTAGTTATCAGATTAGCAATCAGCCCCAGCATTTT. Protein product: CASSYQISNQPQHF.

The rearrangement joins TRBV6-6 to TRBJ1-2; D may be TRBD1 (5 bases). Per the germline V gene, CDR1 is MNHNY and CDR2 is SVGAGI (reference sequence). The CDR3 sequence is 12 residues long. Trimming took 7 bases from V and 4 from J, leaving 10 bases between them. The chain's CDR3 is CASTTGGYGYTF. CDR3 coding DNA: TGTGCCAGCACAACGGGGGGCTATGGCTACACCTTC.

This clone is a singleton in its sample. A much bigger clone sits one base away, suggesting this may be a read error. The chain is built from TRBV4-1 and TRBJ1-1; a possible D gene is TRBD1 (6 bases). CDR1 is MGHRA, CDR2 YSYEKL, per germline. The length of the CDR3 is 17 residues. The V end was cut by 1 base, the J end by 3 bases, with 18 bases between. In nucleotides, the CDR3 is TGCGCCAGCAGCCAAGTAGGGGCCCGGGGGCATGACACTGAAGCTTTCTTT. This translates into CASSQVGARGHDTEAFF.

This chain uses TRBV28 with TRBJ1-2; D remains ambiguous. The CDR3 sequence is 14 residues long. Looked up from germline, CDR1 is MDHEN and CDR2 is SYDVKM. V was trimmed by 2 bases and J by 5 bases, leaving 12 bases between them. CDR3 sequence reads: CASSLTRVTYGYTF. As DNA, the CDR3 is TGTGCCAGCAGTTTAACCCGAGTAACTTATGGCTACACCTTC.

In DNA form, the CDR3 reads TGTGCCAGCAGTGTGGGGCGGTGGCAGTTCTTC. Its translation is CASSVGRWQFF. This chain uses TRBV2 with TRBJ2-1; TRBD1 is a possible D gene (5 bases). The CDR3 spans 11 residues. From germline, CDR1 is SNHLY and CDR2 FYNNEI. V was shortened by 4 bases and J by 12 bases, with 10 bases between the two germline ends. The full variable domain, its missing parts supplied by reference TRBV2 and TRBJ2-1, is EPEVTQTPSHQVTQMGQEVILRCVPISNHLYFYWYRQILGQKVEFLVSFYNNEISEKSEIFDDQFSVERPDGSNFTLKIRSTKLEDSAMYFCASSVGRWQFFGPGTRLTVL.

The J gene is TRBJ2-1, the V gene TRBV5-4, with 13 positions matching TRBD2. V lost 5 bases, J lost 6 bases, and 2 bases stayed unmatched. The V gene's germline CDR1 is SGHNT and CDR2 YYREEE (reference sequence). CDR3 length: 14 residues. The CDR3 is CASRTSGRGNEQFF. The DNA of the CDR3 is TGTGCCAGCAGAACTAGCGGGAGGGGCAATGAGCAGTTCTTC.

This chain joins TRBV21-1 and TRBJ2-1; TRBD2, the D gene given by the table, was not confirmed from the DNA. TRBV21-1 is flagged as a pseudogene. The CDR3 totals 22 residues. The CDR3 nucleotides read TGTGCCAGCAGCCTCAAACATGAGGGGGAGGGGACTAGCGGGAGATGGTACAATGAGCAGTTCTTC. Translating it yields CASSLKHEGEGTSGRWYNEQFF.

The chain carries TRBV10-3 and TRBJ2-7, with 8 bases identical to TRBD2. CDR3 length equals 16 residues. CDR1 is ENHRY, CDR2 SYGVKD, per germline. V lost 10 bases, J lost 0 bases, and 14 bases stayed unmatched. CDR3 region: CATRDSGGESSYEQYF. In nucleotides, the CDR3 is TGTGCCACCCGGGACTCCGGGGGGGAAAGCTCCTACGAGCAGTACTTC.

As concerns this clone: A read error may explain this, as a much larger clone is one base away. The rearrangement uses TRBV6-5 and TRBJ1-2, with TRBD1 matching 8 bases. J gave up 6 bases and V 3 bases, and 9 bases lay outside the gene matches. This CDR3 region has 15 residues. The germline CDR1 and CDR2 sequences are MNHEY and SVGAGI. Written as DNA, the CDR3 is TGTGCCAGCAGTTATCAAGGACAGGGCCAACATGGCTACACCTTC. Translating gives CASSYQGQGQHGYTF.

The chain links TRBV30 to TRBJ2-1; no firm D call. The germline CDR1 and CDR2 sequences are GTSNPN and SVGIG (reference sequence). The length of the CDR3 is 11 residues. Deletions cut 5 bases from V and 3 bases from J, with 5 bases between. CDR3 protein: CAWENYNEQFF. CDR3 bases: TGTGCCTGGGAAAACTACAATGAGCAGTTCTTC.

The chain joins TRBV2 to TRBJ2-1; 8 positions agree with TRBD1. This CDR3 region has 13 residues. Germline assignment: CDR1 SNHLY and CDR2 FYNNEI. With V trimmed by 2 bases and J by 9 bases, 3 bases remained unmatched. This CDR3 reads CASSETDRAEQFF. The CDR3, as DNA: TGTGCCAGCAGTGAAACGGACAGGGCTGAGCAGTTCTTC. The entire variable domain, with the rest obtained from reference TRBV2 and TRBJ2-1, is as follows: EPEVTQTPSHQVTQMGQEVILRCVPISNHLYFYWYRQILGQKVEFLVSFYNNEISEKSEIFDDQFSVERPDGSNFTLKIRSTKLEDSAMYFCASSETDRAEQFFGPGTRLTVL.

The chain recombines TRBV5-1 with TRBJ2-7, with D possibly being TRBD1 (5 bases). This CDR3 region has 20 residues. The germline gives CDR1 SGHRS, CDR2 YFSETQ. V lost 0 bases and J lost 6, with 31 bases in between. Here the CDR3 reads CASSLEGRGARKGPSGEQYF. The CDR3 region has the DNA TGCGCCAGCAGCTTGGAGGGTCGTGGGGCCAGAAAAGGGCCTTCGGGCGAGCAGTACTTC.

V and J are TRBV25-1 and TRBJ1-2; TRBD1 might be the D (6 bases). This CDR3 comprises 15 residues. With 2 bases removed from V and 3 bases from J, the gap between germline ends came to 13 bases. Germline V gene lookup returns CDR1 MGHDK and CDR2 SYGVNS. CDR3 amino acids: CASSERQVEDYGYTF. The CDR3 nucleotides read TGTGCCAGCAGTGAAAGACAGGTAGAGGACTATGGCTACACCTTC.

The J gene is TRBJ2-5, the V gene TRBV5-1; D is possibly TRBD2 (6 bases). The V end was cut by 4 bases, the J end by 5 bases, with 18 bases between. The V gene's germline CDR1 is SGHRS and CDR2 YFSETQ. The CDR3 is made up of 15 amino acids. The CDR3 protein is CASSPVGGSRETQYF. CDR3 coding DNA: TGCGCCAGCAGCCCGGTTGGGGGGTCTAGGGAGACCCAGTACTTC.

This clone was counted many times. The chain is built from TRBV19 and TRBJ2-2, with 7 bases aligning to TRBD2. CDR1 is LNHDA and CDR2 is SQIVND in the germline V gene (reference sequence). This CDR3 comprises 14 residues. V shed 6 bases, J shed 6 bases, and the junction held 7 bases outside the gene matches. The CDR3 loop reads CASREGGSSGELFF. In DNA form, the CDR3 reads TGTGCCAGTAGGGAGGGCGGGAGCTCCGGGGAGCTGTTTTTT.

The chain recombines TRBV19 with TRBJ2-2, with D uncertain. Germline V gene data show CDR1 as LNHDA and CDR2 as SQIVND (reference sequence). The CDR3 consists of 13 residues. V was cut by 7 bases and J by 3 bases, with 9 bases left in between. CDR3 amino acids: CASTLTYTGELFF. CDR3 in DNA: TGTGCCAGTACCCTAACATACACCGGGGAGCTGTTTTTT. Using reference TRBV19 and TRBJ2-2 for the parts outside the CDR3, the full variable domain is DGGITQSPKYLFRKEGQNVTLSCEQNLNHDAMYWYRQDPGQGLRLIYYSQIVNDFQKGDIAEGYSVSREKKESFPLTVTSAQKNPTAFYLCASTLTYTGELFFGEGSRLTVL.

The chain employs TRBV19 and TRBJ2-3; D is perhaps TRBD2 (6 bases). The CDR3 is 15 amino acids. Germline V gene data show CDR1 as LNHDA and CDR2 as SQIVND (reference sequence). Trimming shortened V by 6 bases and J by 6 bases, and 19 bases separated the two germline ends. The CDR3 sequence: CASRLRGPGSDTQYF. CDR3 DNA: TGTGCCAGTAGATTAAGAGGACCCGGGAGTGATACGCAGTATTTT.

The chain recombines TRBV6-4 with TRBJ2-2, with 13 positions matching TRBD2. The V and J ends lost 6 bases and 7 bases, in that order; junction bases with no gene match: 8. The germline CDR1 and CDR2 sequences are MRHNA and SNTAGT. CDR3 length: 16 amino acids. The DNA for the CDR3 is TGTGCCAGCAGCGCTGGACTAGCGGGAGCAGGCGGGGAGCTGTTTTTT. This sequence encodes CASSAGLAGAGGELFF.

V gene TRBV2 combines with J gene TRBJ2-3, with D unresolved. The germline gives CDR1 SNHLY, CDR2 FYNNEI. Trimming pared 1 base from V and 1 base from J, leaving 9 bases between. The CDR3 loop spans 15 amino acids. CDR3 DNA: TGTGCCAGCAGTGAAGGGCAGCTACGCACAGATACGCAGTATTTT. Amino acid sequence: CASSEGQLRTDTQYF.

Here the CDR3 reads CASSRGGPTNTEAFF. In DNA, the CDR3 is TGTGCCAGCAGTCGAGGAGGCCCAACGAACACTGAAGCTTTCTTT. The V gene is TRBV28, the J gene TRBJ1-1; D is ambiguous. V dropped 5 bases and J dropped 1 base, with 14 bases sitting between them. The CDR3 has 15 residues. Germline V lookup: CDR1 MDHEN, CDR2 SYDVKM.

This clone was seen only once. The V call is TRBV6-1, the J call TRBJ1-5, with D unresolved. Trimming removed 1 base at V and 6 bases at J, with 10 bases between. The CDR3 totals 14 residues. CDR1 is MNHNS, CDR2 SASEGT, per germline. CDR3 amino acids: CASSEVHSLQPQHF. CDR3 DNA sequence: TGTGCCAGCAGTGAAGTTCATAGTCTTCAGCCCCAGCATTTT.

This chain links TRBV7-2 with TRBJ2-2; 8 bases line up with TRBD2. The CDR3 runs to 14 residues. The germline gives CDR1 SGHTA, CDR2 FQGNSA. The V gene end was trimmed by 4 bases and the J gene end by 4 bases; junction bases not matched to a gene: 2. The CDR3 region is CASSYTSGTGELFF. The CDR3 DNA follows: TGTGCCAGCAGCTACACTAGCGGCACCGGGGAGCTGTTTTTT.

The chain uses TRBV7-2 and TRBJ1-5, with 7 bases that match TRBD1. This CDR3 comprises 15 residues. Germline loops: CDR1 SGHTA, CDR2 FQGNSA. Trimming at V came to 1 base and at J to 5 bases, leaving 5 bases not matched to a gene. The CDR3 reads CASSLEAGGDQPQHF. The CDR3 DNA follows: TGTGCCAGCAGCTTAGAGGCAGGGGGAGATCAGCCCCAGCATTTT.

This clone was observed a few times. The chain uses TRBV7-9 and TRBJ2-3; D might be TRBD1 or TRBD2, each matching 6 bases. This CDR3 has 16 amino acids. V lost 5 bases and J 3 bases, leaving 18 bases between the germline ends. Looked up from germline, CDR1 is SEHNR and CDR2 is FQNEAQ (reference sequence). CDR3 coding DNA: TGTGCCAGCAGCACAGTGAGGGGGGTGGATACAGATACGCAGTATTTT. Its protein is CASSTVRGVDTDTQYF.

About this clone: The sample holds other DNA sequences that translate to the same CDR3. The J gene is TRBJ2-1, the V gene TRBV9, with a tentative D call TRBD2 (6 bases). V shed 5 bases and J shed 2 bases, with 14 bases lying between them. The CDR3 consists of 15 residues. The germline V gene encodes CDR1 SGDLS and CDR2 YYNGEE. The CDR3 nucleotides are TGTGCCAGCAGTGAATCCGGCGGGACCTACAATGAGCAGTTCTTC. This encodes CASSESGGTYNEQFF.

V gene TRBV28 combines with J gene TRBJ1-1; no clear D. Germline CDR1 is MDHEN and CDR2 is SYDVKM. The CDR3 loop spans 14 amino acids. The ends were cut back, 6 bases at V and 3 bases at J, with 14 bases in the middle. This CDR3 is CASREGRLDTEAFF. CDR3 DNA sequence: TGTGCCAGCAGGGAAGGGAGGTTGGACACTGAAGCTTTCTTT.

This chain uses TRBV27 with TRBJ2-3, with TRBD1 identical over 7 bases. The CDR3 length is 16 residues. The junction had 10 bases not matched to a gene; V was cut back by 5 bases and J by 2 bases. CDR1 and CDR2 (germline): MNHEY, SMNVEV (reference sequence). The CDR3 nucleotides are TGTGCCAGCAGTCTAACGACAGGGATATACACAGATACGCAGTATTTT. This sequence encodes CASSLTTGIYTDTQYF.

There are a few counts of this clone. As DNA, the CDR3 is TGTGCCAGCAGTGAACCAACGGGAGGAACATACGAGCAGTACTTC. As protein: CASSEPTGGTYEQYF. This chain uses TRBV6-1 with TRBJ2-7, with 7 positions matching TRBD2. CDR1 MNHNS and CDR2 SASEGT come from the germline V gene. V trimming: 2 bases; J trimming: 4 bases; junction bases outside the gene matches: 8. The CDR3 extends over 15 amino acids.